These T cell receptor beta chains were read from a single sample in a study of blood T cells in healthy people across ages. TCRdb ran MiXCR on the 5' RACE reads and lists one entry per CDR3 protein. Among about 650,000 distinct CDR3 sequences listed, about a third were seen once. The specimen sequenced was blood. The origin of the receptors is a woman older than 75 in good health. CDR3s include the opening cysteine and the closing phenylalanine or tryptophan. A D gene is named only where the DNA matches it firmly. The size field is filled for only some rows; it gives once, few, many or a size class.

j_call v_call d_call clone_size cdr3_length cdr3_aa cdr3_nt
TRBJ1-4 TRBV20-1 TRBD1 many 13 CSARTGWDEKLFF TGCAGTGCTAGGACAGGGTGGGATGAAAAACTGTTTTTT
TRBJ2-7 TRBV6-2/TRBV6-3 - many 18 CASSYSRGLVVRLYEQYF TGTGCCAGCAGTTACTCCCGGGGTCTGGTTGTAAGGCTCTACGAGCAGTACTTC
TRBJ1-5 TRBV28 TRBD1 - 16 CASSPVTGIGNQPQHF TGTGCCAGCAGTCCCGTGACAGGGATTGGCAATCAGCCCCAGCATTTT
TRBJ2-7 TRBV29-1 - - 11 CSVVDSYEQYF TGCAGCGTTGTTGACAGCTACGAGCAGTACTTC
TRBJ1-2 TRBV29-1 - many 14 CSVTETESSYGYTF TGCAGCGTTACCGAGACCGAATCTAGCTATGGCTACACCTTC
TRBJ1-1 TRBV29-1 - few 15 CSVEEGLSGGTEAFF TGCAGCGTTGAAGAGGGACTCAGCGGGGGCACTGAAGCTTTCTTT
TRBJ2-1 TRBV5-1 - many 14 CASSPRGDYNEQFF TGCGCCAGCAGCCCGAGGGGGGACTACAATGAGCAGTTCTTC
TRBJ2-3 TRBV27 - many 15 CASSLNLGRTDTQYF TGTGCCAGCAGTTTAAATCTAGGGCGCACAGATACGCAGTATTTT
TRBJ1-4 TRBV20-1 - - 13 CSARNRGGEKLFF TGCAGTGCTAGAAATCGGGGAGGAGAAAAACTGTTTTTT
TRBJ2-3 TRBV5-4 - many 15 CASSADPGSTDTQYF TGTGCCAGCAGTGCAGACCCCGGAAGCACAGATACGCAGTATTTT
TRBJ2-3 TRBV7-6 - many 15 CASRRWGVNTDTQYF TGTGCCAGCAGGAGGTGGGGGGTAAACACAGATACGCAGTATTTT
TRBJ2-3 TRBV20-1 - many 13 CSARGTSTDTQYF TGCAGTGCTAGAGGCACTAGCACAGATACGCAGTATTTT
TRBJ2-3 TRBV5-1 - many 14 CASSLAAGADTQYF TGCGCCAGCAGCTTGGCCGCAGGGGCAGATACGCAGTATTTT
TRBJ2-2 TRBV6-2/TRBV6-3 - - 12 CASSYTTGELFF TGTGCCAGCAGTTACACAACCGGGGAGCTGTTTTTT
TRBJ1-1 TRBV28 TRBD1 many 13 CASPGQGASEAFF TGTGCCAGCCCCGGACAGGGGGCCTCTGAAGCTTTCTTT
TRBJ2-5 TRBV29-1 - many 11 CSVEDGYTQYF TGCAGCGTTGAAGATGGGTATACCCAGTACTTC